The T cell receptor (beta chain) under discussion was sequenced for a study of blood T cell repertoires in COVID-19. Study as a whole: Specimens from acute and convalescent COVID-19 originated in the United States, Italy and Spain. PBMCs, B-cell-depleted T cells, or T cells were the source of the cDNA or gDNA that made up the material.

J gave up 4 bases and V 5 bases, and 7 bases lay outside the gene matches. In germline, CDR1 is SGHTA, CDR2 FQGNSA. This CDR3 has 15 residues. As originally analysed: Amplification of reference gene primers was used by the study to estimate nucleated cell counts. TCRdb's table, derived via immunoSEQ multiplex PCR, lists solely in-frame clones and lacks some. V and J calls and clone size come straight from that table; D and trimming were deduced from the DNA. The data show 75,000 to 100,000 clones, more than 75% seen once. The sequence was obtained from a man aged 50-60 years with active or convalescent COVID-19. This chain joins TRBV7-2 and TRBJ1-3; 8 bases map to TRBD1. Sequenced: peripheral blood. Written as DNA, the CDR3 is TGTGCCAGCAGCCCCTGGACAGGGACAGGAAACACCATATATTTT. This codes for CASSPWTGTGNTIYF.